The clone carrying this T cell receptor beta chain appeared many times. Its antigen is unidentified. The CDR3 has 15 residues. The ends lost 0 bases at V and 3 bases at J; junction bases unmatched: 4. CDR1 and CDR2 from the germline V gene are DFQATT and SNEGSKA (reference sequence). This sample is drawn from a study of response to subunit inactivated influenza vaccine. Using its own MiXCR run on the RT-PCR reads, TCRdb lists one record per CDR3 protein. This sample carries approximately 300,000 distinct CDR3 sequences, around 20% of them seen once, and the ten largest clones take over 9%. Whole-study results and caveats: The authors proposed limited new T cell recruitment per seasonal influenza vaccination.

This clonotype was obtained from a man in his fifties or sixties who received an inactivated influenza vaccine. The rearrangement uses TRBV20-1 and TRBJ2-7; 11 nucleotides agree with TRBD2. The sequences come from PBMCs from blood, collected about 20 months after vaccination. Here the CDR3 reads CSARDVTSGSYEQYF. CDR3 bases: TGCAGTGCTAGAGATGTCACTAGCGGGAGCTACGAGCAGTACTTC.